Listed below are T cell receptor beta chains from one sample, sequenced in a study of early T cells in non-severe SARS-CoV-2 infection. TCRdb itself ran the 5' RACE reads through MiXCR, one entry per CDR3 protein. The sample includes over 50,000 distinct CDR3 sequences, roughly an eighth of them seen just once. What was sequenced was whole blood. Receptors originate from an adult who was a healthcare worker with PCR-confirmed SARS-CoV-2 infection or an uninfected control (not recorded which). Both conserved end residues are part of each CDR3. Fields, in order: V gene, J gene, CDR3 protein.

v_gene: TRBV30
j_gene: TRBJ2-1
CDR3aa: CAWSIGDNEQFF

v_gene: TRBV18
j_gene: TRBJ2-7
CDR3aa: CASSPLWEVGGEQYF

v_gene: TRBV12-3/TRBV12-4
j_gene: TRBJ1-5
CDR3aa: CASSSLRGTGGDYRNQPQHF

v_gene: TRBV18
j_gene: TRBJ1-2
CDR3aa: CASSPPVVGGYTF

v_gene: TRBV7-2
j_gene: TRBJ2-5
CDR3aa: CASSFDSKETQYF

v_gene: TRBV4-2
j_gene: TRBJ2-1
CDR3aa: CASSQDPPGLAVKNEQFF

v_gene: TRBV30
j_gene: TRBJ1-1
CDR3aa: CAWGGGRAFF

v_gene: TRBV7-9
j_gene: TRBJ1-1
CDR3aa: CASLGQNTEAFF

v_gene: TRBV29-1
j_gene: TRBJ2-7
CDR3aa: CSVEGVAYEQYF

v_gene: TRBV28
j_gene: TRBJ1-2
CDR3aa: CASSPRNQPSGYTF

v_gene: TRBV27
j_gene: TRBJ1-4
CDR3aa: CASSLHPTGGNEKLFF

v_gene: TRBV14
j_gene: TRBJ2-1
CDR3aa: CASSQDLYNEQFF

v_gene: TRBV20-1
j_gene: TRBJ1-4
CDR3aa: CSARAPGLSEKLFF

v_gene: TRBV6-6
j_gene: TRBJ1-1
CDR3aa: CASSYVKNTEAFF

v_gene: TRBV6-5
j_gene: TRBJ2-7
CDR3aa: CASSKGPYEQYF

v_gene: TRBV28
j_gene: TRBJ1-2
CDR3aa: CASSKGYYGYTF

v_gene: TRBV18
j_gene: TRBJ2-3
CDR3aa: CASSPQGGIPDTQYF

v_gene: TRBV11-2
j_gene: TRBJ2-3
CDR3aa: CASSFRGPGELGTDTQYF

v_gene: TRBV6-5
j_gene: TRBJ2-7
CDR3aa: CASSPDREVHEQYF

v_gene: TRBV2
j_gene: TRBJ2-7
CDR3aa: CASSAERGLPAEQYF

v_gene: TRBV6-2/TRBV6-3
j_gene: TRBJ2-5
CDR3aa: CASTSVGLGETQYF

v_gene: TRBV20-1
j_gene: TRBJ2-3
CDR3aa: CSARDSAETDTQYF

v_gene: TRBV20-1
j_gene: TRBJ1-1
CDR3aa: CSGQRQNTEAFF

v_gene: TRBV19
j_gene: TRBJ1-5
CDR3aa: CASSVTVSNQPQHF

v_gene: TRBV7-3
j_gene: TRBJ2-3
CDR3aa: CASSLMVSTDTQYF

v_gene: TRBV6-4
j_gene: TRBJ1-5
CDR3aa: CASSRRGAVNQPQHF

v_gene: TRBV5-1
j_gene: TRBJ2-2
CDR3aa: CASSASTGNTGELFF

v_gene: TRBV12-3/TRBV12-4
j_gene: TRBJ1-5
CDR3aa: CASSQTGGNNQPQHF

v_gene: TRBV15
j_gene: TRBJ1-2
CDR3aa: CATSRDWDVSRDGYTF

v_gene: TRBV12-3/TRBV12-4
j_gene: TRBJ2-2
CDR3aa: CASTGTLDTGELFF

v_gene: TRBV6-4
j_gene: TRBJ2-5
CDR3aa: CAGPLRLTVETQYF

v_gene: TRBV10-2
j_gene: TRBJ2-7
CDR3aa: CASRMGQGYEQYF

v_gene: TRBV4-2
j_gene: TRBJ2-5
CDR3aa: CASSQVRGTQYF

v_gene: TRBV9
j_gene: TRBJ2-5
CDR3aa: CASSYRTGRSEDQYF

v_gene: TRBV10-3
j_gene: TRBJ2-7
CDR3aa: CAISPSEGEQYF

v_gene: TRBV12-3/TRBV12-4
j_gene: TRBJ2-5
CDR3aa: CASSRNMWGGWETQYF